Shown below are 10 T cell receptor beta chains from a single sample sequenced in a study of regulatory T cells in long-lasting Graves disease. Time point reported: newly diagnosed GD, antithyroid drugs for less than 3 months. The TCR library used RNA extracted from PBMCs. Building of the TCR beta libraries involved iRepertoire HTBI primers and Arm-PCR of CDR3 regions. A single record per CDR3 protein comes from TCRdb applying MiXCR to the multiplex PCR reads. The data hold 350,000 to 450,000 distinct CDR3 sequences, with roughly 15% observed a single time. The same sample was also studied in work on T cells in Graves' hyperthyroidism and ophthalmopathy.

Sequenced material: peripheral blood mononuclear cells (PBMCs), taken at new diagnosis, from a patient treated with antithyroid drugs. The source is a woman aged 40 to 50 with Graves disease.

The V and J genes are TRBV6-5 and TRBJ1-2; 12 bases align to TRBD1. CDR3 size: 15 residues. Losses at the gene ends were 4 bases for V and 4 bases for J; bases not matched to a gene: 4. Germline lookup yields CDR1 MNHEY and CDR2 SVGAGI. CDR3 residues: CASSSPGQGAYGYTF. Here the CDR3 DNA reads TGTGCCAGCAGTTCTCCGGGACAGGGGGCCTATGGCTACACCTTC.

CDR3 DNA sequence: TGTGCCAGCTCACCGATACCTGTTCGGGGTAGGGGTGAAAAACTGTTTTTT. This codes for CASSPIPVRGRGEKLFF. The genes are TRBV18 and TRBJ1-4; tentative D call: TRBD1 (5 bases). The V gene lost 3 bases and the J gene lost 7 bases, with 21 bases spanning the gap. Per the germline V gene, CDR1 is KGHSH and CDR2 is LQKENI. CDR3 length: 17 amino acids.

This chain links TRBV2 with TRBJ2-1, with 12 bases matching TRBD2. The CDR3 contains 15 residues. Unmatched junction bases numbered 6, after V lost 4 bases and J lost 8 bases. CDR1 is SNHLY and CDR2 is FYNNEI in the germline V gene. CDR3 bases: TGTGCCAGCAGTGCTAGCGGGAGGGCATCGGATGAGCAGTTCTTC. Translating gives CASSASGRASDEQFF.

The genes are TRBV10-3 and TRBJ2-2; D remains unclear. This CDR3 spans 12 amino acids. From germline, CDR1 is ENHRY and CDR2 SYGVKD. V shed 2 bases and J shed 6 bases, with 4 bases lying between them. CDR3 in DNA: TGTGCCATCAGTGAGGGGGCCGGGGAGCTGTTTTTT. Residues: CAISEGAGELFF.

The V and J genes are TRBV10-3 and TRBJ2-3; 7 bases map to TRBD2. The CDR3 runs to 17 residues. Germline trimming cut 2 bases from V and 2 bases from J; bases unmatched to any gene: 10. Germline V gives CDR1 ENHRY, CDR2 SYGVKD. The CDR3 loop reads CAISESYERDFTDTQYF. CDR3 DNA: TGTGCCATCAGTGAGAGTTACGAGCGGGACTTCACAGATACGCAGTATTTT.

This chain uses TRBV29-1 with TRBJ2-5; a possible D gene is TRBD2 (5 bases). This CDR3 has 12 amino acids. The V gene's germline CDR1 is SQVTM and CDR2 ANQGSEA. Trimming stripped 5 bases from V and 4 bases from J, with 11 bases between. The CDR3 region has the DNA TGCAGCGTTCGGGTAGCGCGAGAGACCCAGTACTTC. Protein sequence: CSVRVARETQYF. Looking up the rest from reference TRBV29-1 and TRBJ2-5 gives the full variable domain: SAVISQKPSRDICQRGTSLTIQCQVDSQVTMMFWYRQQPGQSLTLIATANQGSEATYESGFVIDKFPISRPNLTFSTLTVSNMSPEDSSIYLCSVRVARETQYFGPGTRLLVL.

This chain links TRBV5-4 with TRBJ2-1; the D is unclear. This CDR3 is built from 12 residues. Germline CDR1 SGHNT, CDR2 YYREEE (reference sequence). V lost 4 bases and J 13 bases, leaving 15 bases between the germline ends. The CDR3 nucleotides read TGTGCCAGCAGCCCGAAGGAGAGGATCCAGTTCTTC. The encoded protein is CASSPKERIQFF. Variable domain in full (rest from reference TRBV5-4 and TRBJ2-1): ETGVTQSPTHLIKTRGQQVTLRCSSQSGHNTVSWYQQALGQGPQFIFQYYREEENGRGNFPPRFSGLQFPNYSSELNVNALELDDSALYLCASSPKERIQFFGPGTRLTVL.

This clonotype was seen repeatedly, ten times or more. The J gene is TRBJ2-3, the V gene TRBV20-1; D gene ambiguous. Between the trimmed V and J ends, which lost 6 bases and 2 bases, there was a span of 18 bases. The germline CDR1 and CDR2 sequences are DFQATT and SNEGSKA (reference sequence). The CDR3 is 15 amino acids. The CDR3 DNA is TGCAGTGCCATTGACCCTCAGCACCCCACAGATACGCAGTATTTT. The encoded protein is CSAIDPQHPTDTQYF.

At least ten counts were recorded for this clonotype. The chain carries TRBV7-2 and TRBJ2-2; TRBD2 agrees at 7 bases. The germline V gene encodes CDR1 SGHTA and CDR2 FQGNSA. J lost 0 bases, V lost 3 bases, and 7 bases had no gene match. The CDR3 spans 17 residues. The CDR3 spells CASSLGGVSTNTGELFF. The DNA of the CDR3 is TGTGCCAGCAGCTTGGGGGGGGTCAGCACGAACACCGGGGAGCTGTTTTTT.

This chain links TRBV28 with TRBJ1-3; D gene unclear. CDR1 and CDR2 from the germline V gene are MDHEN and SYDVKM. CDR3 size: 11 residues. Trimming shortened V by 11 bases and J by 7 bases, and 12 bases separated the two germline ends. Here the CDR3 DNA reads TGTGCCGCTCTGAGTAGGAACACCATATATTTT. It encodes CAALSRNTIYF.